This T cell receptor (beta chain) derives from a study of blood T cell repertoires in COVID-19. Study details: Sample material is recorded as cDNA or gDNA derived from T cells, B-cell-depleted T cells, or PBMCs.

Repertoires were generated with immunoSEQ multiplex PCR, while TCRdb's copy carries only in-frame clones and drops some. This sample yields approximately 250,000 clones, of which roughly 88% are seen a single time; around 2% belongs to the top ten. Deletions cut 0 bases from V and 2 bases from J, with 7 bases between. CDR1 and CDR2 from the germline V gene are ENHRY and SYGVKD. The CDR3 covers 14 residues. Turning to this clone: At the DNA level, this CDR3 is encoded by other sequences in the same sample as well.

The sequence came from a man aged 40-50 years who had recovered from COVID-19. The sequenced sample consisted of peripheral blood. The chain links TRBV10-3 to TRBJ1-2; D possibly corresponds to TRBD1 (5 bases). The CDR3 spells CAISESGQNYGYTF. CDR3 sequence (DNA): TGTGCCATCAGTGAGTCGGGGCAGAACTATGGCTACACCTTC.